These 4 T cell receptor beta chains originate from one sample sequenced in a study of OX40 agonist ivuxolimab in advanced cancers. The receptor library was made with the immunoSEQ multiplex PCR assay. TCRdb provides this immuneACCESS table in a form limited to in-frame rearrangements. Some clones are lacking; in checked studies, under half of them reflect an unresolved V gene, and why the rest are absent is not known. For this sample there are about 66,000 clones; 83% appear just once. The ten largest clones represent approximately 2.5% of the sample. The sample consisted of CD4+ or CD8+ T cells sorted from blood, taken in a trial of the OX40 agonist ivuxolimab. The receptors stem from an adult with an advanced solid tumor such as melanoma, head and neck, liver or kidney cancer.

This chain joins TRBV11-2 and TRBJ2-2, with TRBD1 matching over 10 bases. Germline assignment: CDR1 SGHAT and CDR2 FQNNGV. The CDR3 length is 17 residues. J lost 5 bases, V lost 5 bases, and 11 bases had no gene match. CDR3 amino acids: CASSRRRQGARTGELFF. The CDR3 DNA sequence: TGTGCCAGCAGCCGCCGCCGACAGGGGGCGCGTACCGGGGAGCTGTTTTTT.

Notes on this clone: One end of the junction is discordant with germline, which a read error may explain. The V gene is TRBV6-1, the J gene TRBJ1-2, with a tentative D call TRBD1 (6 bases). The CDR3 is made up of 11 amino acids. The V gene's germline CDR1 is MNHNS and CDR2 SASEGT. CDR3 sequence (DNA): TGTGCCAGCAGCCCTCTGGGGACAACTTTCTTC. Translating it yields CASSPLGTTFF.

This clone was seen just once. This chain joins TRBV6-6 and TRBJ2-2; 13 positions agree with TRBD2. V lost 6 bases and J lost 6; bases outside the gene matches: 4. This CDR3 has 15 amino acids. Germline V lookup: CDR1 MNHNY, CDR2 SVGAGI (reference sequence). The CDR3 here is CASSFGTSGAGELFF. DNA of the CDR3: TGTGCCAGCAGCTTCGGGACTAGCGGGGCCGGGGAGCTGTTTTTT.

This clone was counted many times. This sequence joins TRBV30 and TRBJ2-7, with no clear D. V was pared by 0 bases and J by 5 bases, with 8 bases between. The CDR3 sequence is 12 residues long. Germline CDR1 GTSNPN, CDR2 SVGIG (reference sequence). The CDR3 coding sequence is TGTGCCTGGAGTGTACTATGGGACGAGCAGTACTTC. It translates to CAWSVLWDEQYF.